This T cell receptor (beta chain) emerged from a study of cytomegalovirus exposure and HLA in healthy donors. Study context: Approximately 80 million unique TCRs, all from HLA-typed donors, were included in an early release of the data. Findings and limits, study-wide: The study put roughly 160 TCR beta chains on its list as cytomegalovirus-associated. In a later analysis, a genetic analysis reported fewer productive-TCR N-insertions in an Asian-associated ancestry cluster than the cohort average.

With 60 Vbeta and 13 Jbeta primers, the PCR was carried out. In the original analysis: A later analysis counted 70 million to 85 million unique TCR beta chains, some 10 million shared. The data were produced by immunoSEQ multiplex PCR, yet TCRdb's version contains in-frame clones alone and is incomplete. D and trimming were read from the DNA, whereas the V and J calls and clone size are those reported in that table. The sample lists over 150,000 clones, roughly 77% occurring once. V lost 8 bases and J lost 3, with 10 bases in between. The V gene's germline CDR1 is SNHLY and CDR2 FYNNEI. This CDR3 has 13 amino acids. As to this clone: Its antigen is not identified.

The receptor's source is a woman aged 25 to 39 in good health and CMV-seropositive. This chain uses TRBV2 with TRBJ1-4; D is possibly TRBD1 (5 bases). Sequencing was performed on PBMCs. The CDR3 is CASFSTANEKLFF. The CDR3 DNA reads TGTGCCAGCTTTTCGACAGCTAATGAAAAACTGTTTTTT. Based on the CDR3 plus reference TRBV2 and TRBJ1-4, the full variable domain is EPEVTQTPSHQVTQMGQEVILRCVPISNHLYFYWYRQILGQKVEFLVSFYNNEISEKSEIFDDQFSVERPDGSNFTLKIRSTKLEDSAMYFCASFSTANEKLFFGSGTQLSVL.